The next 14 T cell receptor beta chains were all read from a single sample in a study of blood T cells in healthy people across ages. Sample-barcoded 5' priming and a J-beta primer mix drove a second PCR of about 6 to 12 cycles. From the 5' RACE reads, TCRdb called clonotypes with MiXCR, one entry per CDR3 protein. The data hold roughly 700,000 distinct CDR3 sequences, with more than 20% observed a single time. The data also belong to a second study, concerning T cells of mothers and their children.

The material sequenced was blood. The receptor set was obtained from a boy aged 5 to 17 in good health.

Only a few counts were recorded for this clonotype. V is TRBV9 and J is TRBJ2-2; D remains unclear. The CDR3 has 15 amino acids. Looked up from germline, CDR1 is SGDLS and CDR2 is YYNGEE. The ends were cut back, 0 bases at V and 7 bases at J, with 13 bases in the middle. The CDR3 sequence is CASSVEIGRGGELFF. CDR3 DNA sequence: TGTGCCAGCAGCGTAGAAATAGGTCGAGGCGGGGAGCTGTTTTTT. The full variable domain, rest sourced from reference TRBV9 and TRBJ2-2, is DSGVTQTPKHLITATGQRVTLRCSPRSGDLSVYWYQQSLDQGLQFLIQYYNGEERAKGNILERFSAQQFPDLHSELNLSSLELGDSALYFCASSVEIGRGGELFFGEGSRLTVL.

The sample holds a few counts of this clonotype. The gene calls are TRBV28 and TRBJ2-7; tentative D call: TRBD1 (6 bases). This CDR3 comprises 15 residues. The V gene's germline CDR1 is MDHEN and CDR2 SYDVKM. Between the trimmed V and J ends, which lost 6 bases and 4 bases, there was a span of 19 bases. The CDR3 bases are TGTGCCAGCAGCTTCAGGGGAAGGGGCCTTTACGAGCAGTACTTC. As protein: CASSFRGRGLYEQYF. The full variable domain, completed using reference TRBV28 and TRBJ2-7, is DVKVTQSSRYLVKRTGEKVFLECVQDMDHENMFWYRQDPGLGLRLIYFSYDVKMKEKGDIPEGYSVSREKKERFSLILESASTNQTSMYLCASSFRGRGLYEQYFGPGTRLTVT.

The chain combines TRBV28 with TRBJ2-7; 7 nucleotides line up with TRBD2. Trimming at V came to 7 bases and at J to 3 bases, leaving 9 bases not matched to a gene. Germline CDR1 and CDR2: MDHEN and SYDVKM. This CDR3 contains 14 residues. CDR3 amino acids: CASTLGGRDYEQYF. Here the CDR3 DNA reads TGTGCCAGCACCCTCGGTGGGAGGGACTACGAGCAGTACTTC.

V gene TRBV20-1 combines with J gene TRBJ2-1; 13 nucleotides match TRBD2. The CDR3 has 18 amino acids. After removal of 0 bases from V and 4 bases from J, the junction contained 9 bases not matched to a gene. Germline values: CDR1 DFQATT, CDR2 SNEGSKA (reference sequence). CDR3 nucleotide sequence: TGCAGTGCTAGAGATTCGCGACTAGCGGGAGGATCATACAATGAGCAGTTCTTC. This gives the protein CSARDSRLAGGSYNEQFF.

The chain couples TRBV12-3 or TRBV12-4 to TRBJ2-3; a weak D match, TRBD2 (6 bases). V dropped 3 bases and J dropped 6 bases, with 13 bases sitting between them. The CDR3 is made up of 14 amino acids. The CDR3 protein is CASSLEGQLDTQYF. The CDR3 DNA follows: TGTGCCAGCAGTTTGGAGGGTCAGTTGGATACGCAGTATTTT.

This clonotype was detected only a few times. This chain connects TRBV3-1 to TRBJ2-1; maybe TRBD1 (5 bases). Germline values: CDR1 LGHDT, CDR2 YNNKEL (reference sequence). This CDR3 spans 17 amino acids. V was clipped by 1 base and J by 2 bases, with 15 bases between them. The CDR3 sequence: CASSQGGRPPTYNEQFF. In nucleotides, the CDR3 is TGTGCCAGCAGCCAAGGGGGCCGTCCCCCAACCTACAATGAGCAGTTCTTC.

V usage is TRBV6-1 and J usage is TRBJ1-5; D is perhaps TRBD1 (5 bases). Deletions cut 5 bases from V and 2 bases from J, with 16 bases between. The CDR3 has 16 residues. Germline-derived CDR1 and CDR2 are MNHNS and SASEGT. CDR3 in DNA: TGTGCCAGCAGTCCCGGGGTAGGAGGGGGCAATCAGCCCCAGCATTTT. The encoded protein is CASSPGVGGGNQPQHF.

On this clonotype itself: The junction departs from the called germline gene at one end, perhaps through a read error. Written as DNA, the CDR3 is TGTGCCTGCAGTTTCTCCGAGCAGTACTTC. It specifies CACSFSEQYF. The V call is TRBV28, the J call TRBJ2-5; no reliable D call. The end of the DNA fits TRBJ2-7 better, so the J call may be wrong. Germline CDR1 reads MDHEN; CDR2 reads SYDVKM. CDR3 length equals 10 residues.

This clonotype came up a few times. The J gene is TRBJ2-7, the V gene TRBV20-1, with D perhaps TRBD1 or TRBD2 (5 bases each). Trimming cost V 1 base and J 4 bases, with 23 bases left between them. CDR1 is DFQATT and CDR2 is SNEGSKA in the germline V gene (reference sequence). The CDR3 spans 17 residues. The CDR3 coding sequence is TGCAGTGCTAGAGGCGGTCTGATTAGGGGAAGCGGATACGAGCAGTACTTC. Encoded protein: CSARGGLIRGSGYEQYF.

The table lists this clonotype with a few counts. The chain links TRBV5-1 to TRBJ1-1; D not certain. Germline values: CDR1 SGHRS, CDR2 YFSETQ. This CDR3 region has 17 residues. The ends were cut back, 4 bases at V and 0 bases at J, with 19 bases in the middle. The CDR3: CASSLTPPGAMNTEAFF. CDR3 DNA: TGCGCCAGCAGCCTCACCCCACCGGGAGCCATGAACACTGAAGCTTTCTTT. Full variable domain (missing parts from reference TRBV5-1 and TRBJ1-1): KAGVTQTPRYLIKTRGQQVTLSCSPISGHRSVSWYQQTPGQGLQFLFEYFSETQRNKGNFPGRFSGRQFSNSRSEMNVSTLELGDSALYLCASSLTPPGAMNTEAFFGQGTRLTVV.

The chain is built from TRBV29-1 and TRBJ1-3; D not resolved. Germline V lookup: CDR1 SQVTM, CDR2 ANQGSEA. The CDR3 loop spans 12 amino acids. V was clipped by 1 base and J by 1 base, with 2 bases between them. Written as DNA, the CDR3 is TGCAGCGTTGAAGGATCTGGAAACACCATATATTTT. Translating it yields CSVEGSGNTIYF. Filled out from reference TRBV29-1 and TRBJ1-3, the complete variable domain reads SAVISQKPSRDICQRGTSLTIQCQVDSQVTMMFWYRQQPGQSLTLIATANQGSEATYESGFVIDKFPISRPNLTFSTLTVSNMSPEDSSIYLCSVEGSGNTIYFGEGSWLTVV.

This chain uses TRBV6-5 with TRBJ2-7; 10 bases align to TRBD2. The CDR3 length is 13 residues. Germline-derived CDR1 and CDR2 are MNHEY and SVGAGI. The CDR3 DNA sequence: TGTGCCAGCAGTTACGCCACTAGCGGGAAAAGGGAAGTC. Its protein is CASSYATSGKREV.

This clonotype was observed at least ten times. The rearrangement joins TRBV12-3 or TRBV12-4 to TRBJ2-2, with 8 nucleotides matching TRBD2. The trim removed 3 bases at V and 6 bases at J, leaving 6 bases unmatched. The CDR3 runs 15 residues. The CDR3 protein is CASSLSGSGAGELFF. CDR3 nucleotides: TGTGCCAGCAGTTTGAGCGGGAGCGGCGCCGGGGAGCTGTTTTTT.

As for this clonotype: The junction departs from the called germline gene at one end, perhaps through a read error. CDR3 in amino acids: CASSLMNTFYNKQFF. CDR3 bases: TGTGCCAGCAGTTTAATGAACACTTTCTACAATAAGCAGTTCTTC. The rearrangement links TRBV27 to TRBJ2-5; D remains unclear. The DNA end is a closer match to TRBJ2-1, so the J assignment may be wrong. The CDR3 length is 15 residues. Germline V CDR1 and CDR2: MNHEY, SMNVEV (reference sequence).